The next 29 T cell receptor beta chains were all read from a single sample in a study of blood T cell repertoires in COVID-19. Sequencing used immunoSEQ multiplex PCR; TCRdb keeps in-frame clones, though not all of them. The sample shows approximately 300,000 clones, about 90% of them seen only once. The sample comprised peripheral blood. The receptor set was obtained from a woman between 35 and 50 years old with COVID-19, enrolled during active disease.

The V gene is TRBV19, the J gene TRBJ1-5, with unresolved D. V lost 7 bases and J lost 0, with 13 bases in between. The CDR3 is made up of 15 amino acids. From germline, CDR1 is LNHDA and CDR2 SQIVND (reference sequence). CDR3 nucleotide sequence: TGTGCCAGTAACCCGTCGGGGTATAGCAATCAGCCCCAGCATTTT. Translating it yields CASNPSGYSNQPQHF.

On this clone itself: Sequence at one end of the junction differs from germline and may be a read error. This chain connects TRBV25-1 to TRBJ2-5; TRBD2 is a possible D gene (6 bases). Germline V gene lookup returns CDR1 MGHDK and CDR2 SYGVNS. The CDR3 totals 14 residues. The CDR3, as DNA: TGTGCCAGCAGAGAATCCGGAGGGGAAGAGACCCAGTACTTC. This translates into CASRESGGEETQYF.

The J gene is TRBJ2-7, the V gene TRBV9, with TRBD1 as a possible D gene (6 bases). The germline V gene has CDR1 SGDLS and CDR2 YYNGEE. The CDR3 consists of 16 residues. V shed 1 base and J shed 0 bases, with 14 bases lying between them. This CDR3 is CASSVSPSGDSYEQYF. The CDR3 nucleotides are TGTGCCAGCAGCGTAAGCCCCTCAGGGGACTCCTACGAGCAGTACTTC.

This chain uses TRBV14 with TRBJ2-1; D is unclear. Deletions cut 1 base from V and 10 bases from J, with 8 bases between. CDR3 length: 12 amino acids. Germline V gene lookup returns CDR1 SGHDN and CDR2 FVKESK. The CDR3 nucleotides are TGTGCCAGCAGCCAAGGACCGAGGGAGCAGTTCTTC. Protein product: CASSQGPREQFF. Looking up the rest from reference TRBV14 and TRBJ2-1 gives the full variable domain: EAGVTQFPSHSVIEKGQTVTLRCDPISGHDNLYWYRRVMGKEIKFLLHFVKESKQDESGMPNNRFLAERTGGTYSTLKVQPAELEDSGVYFCASSQGPREQFFGPGTRLTVL.

The chain has TRBV5-1 and TRBJ2-4, with a possible D match to TRBD2 (6 bases). Germline V gene lookup returns CDR1 SGHRS and CDR2 YFSETQ. V was clipped by 0 bases and J by 2 bases, with 9 bases between them. The CDR3 contains 15 residues. CDR3 DNA: TGCGCCAGCAGCTTGGCGGGGGTGACCAAAAACATTCAGTACTTC. Protein sequence: CASSLAGVTKNIQYF.

The chain is built from TRBV18 and TRBJ1-4; no definite D call. The germline gives CDR1 KGHSH, CDR2 LQKENI. This CDR3 is 14 amino acids long. V shed 4 bases and J shed 5 bases, with 11 bases lying between them. CDR3 DNA sequence: TGTGCCAGCTCACTTATTGACGGGAATGAAAAACTGTTTTTT. Translated, it gives CASSLIDGNEKLFF.

J is TRBJ1-5 and V is TRBV7-2; possible D gene TRBD1, 5 bases. Trimming took 5 bases from V and 2 from J, leaving 13 bases between them. Germline V CDR1 and CDR2: SGHTA, FQGNSA. The CDR3 totals 15 residues. CDR3 amino acids: CASSPGRGGNQPQHF. CDR3 sequence (DNA): TGTGCCAGCAGCCCGGGTAGGGGTGGCAATCAGCCCCAGCATTTT.

The chain uses TRBV6-4 and TRBJ2-1, with D perhaps matching TRBD1 (6 bases). This CDR3 contains 11 residues. From germline, CDR1 is MRHNA and CDR2 SNTAGT. The V end lost 10 bases, the J end lost 6 bases, and 10 bases lay between the germline ends. CDR3 protein: CATRTANEQFF. As DNA, the CDR3 is TGTGCCACCCGGACAGCCAATGAGCAGTTCTTC.

The chain couples TRBV18 to TRBJ1-1, with TRBD1 as a possible D gene (5 bases). Trimming left V 8 bases short and J 4 bases short, with 8 bases between. CDR1 is KGHSH, CDR2 LQKENI, per germline. The CDR3 loop spans 11 amino acids. CDR3 DNA sequence: TGTGCCAGCGGAGGGGTCACTGAAGCTTTCTTT. Protein product: CASGGVTEAFF. Combining the CDR3 with reference TRBV18 and TRBJ1-1 gives the whole variable domain NAGVMQNPRHLVRRRGQEARLRCSPMKGHSHVYWYRQLPEEGLKFMVYLQKENIIDESGMPKERFSAEFPKEGPSILRIQQVVRGDSAAYFCASGGVTEAFFGQGTRLTVV.

V gene TRBV9 combines with J gene TRBJ2-3; TRBD1 is a possible D gene (5 bases). V lost 0 bases and J lost 5, with 13 bases in between. CDR1 SGDLS and CDR2 YYNGEE come from the germline V gene. This CDR3 has 15 amino acids. CDR3 region: CASSVEDSRLDTQYF. The CDR3 bases are TGTGCCAGCAGCGTAGAAGACAGTCGGTTAGATACGCAGTATTTT. Full variable domain (missing parts from reference TRBV9 and TRBJ2-3): DSGVTQTPKHLITATGQRVTLRCSPRSGDLSVYWYQQSLDQGLQFLIQYYNGEERAKGNILERFSAQQFPDLHSELNLSSLELGDSALYFCASSVEDSRLDTQYFGPGTRLTVL.

The chain uses TRBV19 and TRBJ2-7, with D possibly matching TRBD1 (6 bases). The CDR3 spans 14 residues. Looked up from germline, CDR1 is LNHDA and CDR2 is SQIVND (reference sequence). The ends were cut back, 7 bases at V and 3 bases at J, with 16 bases in the middle. In DNA form, the CDR3 reads TGTGCCAGTAAGGGGGACCCCGGGATCTACGAGCAGTACTTC. Encoded protein: CASKGDPGIYEQYF.

This clone was counted once. This chain uses TRBV29-1 with TRBJ2-1; TRBD1 might be the D (6 bases). CDR1 is SQVTM and CDR2 is ANQGSEA in the germline V gene. The CDR3 is made up of 13 amino acids. The V gene lost 6 bases and the J gene lost 7 bases, with 16 bases spanning the gap. The CDR3 sequence is CSVDFTGLNEQFF. CDR3 DNA sequence: TGCAGCGTAGACTTTACAGGGTTGAATGAGCAGTTCTTC.

V usage is TRBV19 and J usage is TRBJ1-3; 7 bases line up with TRBD1. V lost 4 bases to trimming and J lost 0 bases; unmatched junction nucleotides: 6. CDR1 is LNHDA, CDR2 SQIVND, per germline (reference sequence). The CDR3 has 16 amino acids. The CDR3 DNA is TGTGCCAGTAGTACCCAACAGGGGACCTCTGGAAACACCATATATTTT. This encodes CASSTQQGTSGNTIYF.

This clone was detected a few times. The chain has TRBV28 and TRBJ2-7, with 9 nucleotides matching TRBD1. CDR1 is MDHEN, CDR2 SYDVKM, per germline. V lost 3 bases to trimming and J lost 1 base; unmatched junction nucleotides: 4. CDR3 size: 15 residues. The CDR3 loop reads CASSLETGGSYEQYF. DNA for the CDR3: TGTGCCAGCAGTTTGGAGACAGGGGGGTCCTACGAGCAGTACTTC.

A few counts support this clone. The genes are TRBV4-1 and TRBJ2-7; a possible D gene is TRBD2 (6 bases). Trimming took off 0 bases at V and 2 bases at J, with 11 bases between the two ends. The CDR3 contains 15 residues. The germline CDR1 and CDR2 sequences are MGHRA and YSYEKL. CDR3 sequence: CASSQEWEAAYEQYF. CDR3 DNA sequence: TGCGCCAGCAGCCAAGAATGGGAGGCAGCCTACGAGCAGTACTTC.

This clone was detected a few times. This CDR3 is CASSLPPRPGQGNYGYTF. As DNA, the CDR3 is TGTGCCAGTAGTCTTCCTCCCCGACCGGGACAGGGTAACTATGGCTACACCTTC. The rearrangement links TRBV19 to TRBJ1-2; TRBD1 aligns across 9 bases. V dropped 5 bases and J dropped 1; count of bases not matched to a gene: 14. The CDR3 sequence is 18 residues long. The germline V gene encodes CDR1 LNHDA and CDR2 SQIVND (reference sequence).

The genes are TRBV7-3 and TRBJ1-6, with TRBD1 matching over 8 bases. There are 14 residues in the CDR3. Germline lookup yields CDR1 SGHTA and CDR2 FQGTGA. J lost 8 bases, V lost 5 bases, and 5 bases had no gene match. CDR3 nucleotides: TGTGCCAGCAGCCTAGGGACAGGTGATTCACCCCTCCACTTT. It encodes CASSLGTGDSPLHF.

The chain joins TRBV7-3 to TRBJ2-3, with a tentative D call TRBD1 (5 bases). CDR3 length: 15 amino acids. The germline CDR1 and CDR2 sequences are SGHTA and FQGTGA. With 5 bases removed from V and 2 bases from J, the gap between germline ends came to 14 bases. CDR3 DNA sequence: TGTGCCAGCAGCCCCAAGACAGCTTACACAGATACGCAGTATTTT. Its translation is CASSPKTAYTDTQYF.

The CDR3, as DNA: TGTGCCACCAGCAGAATGACAGGGCCGAACACTGAAGCTTTCTTT. This sequence encodes CATSRMTGPNTEAFF. The chain recombines TRBV15 with TRBJ1-1, with 7 positions matching TRBD1. The germline CDR1 and CDR2 sequences are LNHNV and YYDKDF (reference sequence). V lost 2 bases and J lost 1; bases outside the gene matches: 4. The CDR3 length is 15 residues.

V and J are TRBV29-1 and TRBJ2-3; 11 nucleotides line up with TRBD2. CDR1 and CDR2 (germline): SQVTM, ANQGSEA. V shed 6 bases and J 2 bases; nucleotides not matched to a gene: 10. The CDR3 is 16 amino acids. In DNA, the CDR3 is TGCAGCGTCCCCACGGGACTAGCGGTATACACAGATACGCAGTATTTT. It yields the protein CSVPTGLAVYTDTQYF.

The J gene is TRBJ1-1, the V gene TRBV27, with unresolved D. The CDR3 has 15 amino acids. V was shortened by 2 bases and J by 1 base, with 11 bases between the two germline ends. The V gene's germline CDR1 is MNHEY and CDR2 SMNVEV (reference sequence). The CDR3 spells CASSLTQATNTEAFF. CDR3 bases: TGTGCCAGCAGTTTAACGCAGGCGACGAACACTGAAGCTTTCTTT.

V and J are TRBV9 and TRBJ2-3; 8 bases agree with TRBD2. Germline V gives CDR1 SGDLS, CDR2 YYNGEE. This CDR3 is 16 amino acids long. The junction had 5 bases not matched to a gene; V was cut back by 2 bases and J by 0 bases. The CDR3 is CASSVGSGGSTDTQYF. Written as DNA, the CDR3 is TGTGCCAGCAGCGTCGGCAGCGGGGGAAGCACAGATACGCAGTATTTT.

This clone has only one observation. This sequence joins TRBV4-1 and TRBJ2-3, with 10 bases lining up with TRBD2. Germline CDR1 and CDR2: MGHRA and YSYEKL. With V trimmed by 8 bases and J by 2 bases, 4 bases remained unmatched. This CDR3 has 14 residues. The CDR3 loop is CASGLAGDTDTQYF. The CDR3 region has the DNA TGCGCCAGCGGTCTAGCGGGGGACACAGATACGCAGTATTTT.

For the CDR3, the DNA is TGTGCCAGCTCAACGGACAGTAACGCTGGGTCACCCCTCCACTTT. Translating gives CASSTDSNAGSPLHF. This rearrangement joins TRBV18 to TRBJ1-6, with a possible D match to TRBD1 (6 bases). This CDR3 is 15 amino acids long. Germline CDR1 reads KGHSH; CDR2 reads LQKENI. The germline V and J ends were trimmed by 5 bases and 10 bases, with 18 bases remaining between them.

The chain carries TRBV14 and TRBJ1-2, with D unresolved. CDR1 and CDR2 from the germline V gene are SGHDN and FVKESK. Trimming took off 0 bases at V and 7 bases at J, with 18 bases between the two ends. This CDR3 is 16 amino acids long. The CDR3 DNA reads as TGTGCCAGCAGCCAAGATCACGTCTACCCTCACTTTGGCTACACCTTC. Translation gives CASSQDHVYPHFGYTF. Supplemented by reference TRBV14 and TRBJ1-2, the full variable domain reads EAGVTQFPSHSVIEKGQTVTLRCDPISGHDNLYWYRRVMGKEIKFLLHFVKESKQDESGMPNNRFLAERTGGTYSTLKVQPAELEDSGVYFCASSQDHVYPHFGYTFGSGTRLTVV.

This clone was counted once. This chain links TRBV24-1 with TRBJ2-5, with TRBD1 matching over 7 bases. CDR3 size: 15 residues. Looked up from germline, CDR1 is KGHDR and CDR2 is SFDVKD. V shed 4 bases and J 4 bases; nucleotides not matched to a gene: 8. The CDR3 sequence is CATSDPRDSGETQYF. The CDR3, as DNA: TGTGCCACCAGTGACCCCCGGGACAGTGGAGAGACCCAGTACTTC.

The chain uses TRBV6-5 and TRBJ1-6, with D tentatively TRBD1 (6 bases). With 8 bases removed from V and 6 bases from J, the gap between germline ends came to 17 bases. The CDR3 runs 15 residues. CDR1 is MNHEY, CDR2 SVGAGI, per germline. The CDR3 region is CASQLGGSANSPLHF. In nucleotides, the CDR3 is TGTGCCAGCCAACTAGGGGGTTCTGCTAATTCACCCCTCCACTTT.

This chain links TRBV7-9 with TRBJ1-4; a possible D gene is TRBD1 (6 bases). The CDR3 is 13 amino acids. Trimming stripped 6 bases from V and 7 bases from J, with 12 bases between. Germline V gene data show CDR1 as SEHNR and CDR2 as FQNEAQ (reference sequence). CDR3 sequence: CASRPTGAEKLFF. DNA for the CDR3: TGTGCCAGCAGACCGACAGGTGCTGAAAAACTGTTTTTT.

The V gene is TRBV2, the J gene TRBJ1-1; 8 bases fit TRBD1. Germline V gene lookup returns CDR1 SNHLY and CDR2 FYNNEI. The CDR3 runs 14 residues. V shed 8 bases, J shed 4 bases, and the junction held 9 bases outside the gene matches. The CDR3 protein is CASLTTGGITEAFF. CDR3 DNA sequence: TGTGCCAGCCTCACCACAGGGGGTATCACTGAAGCTTTCTTT.